This T cell receptor (beta chain) was obtained from a study of neoadjuvant nivolumab and ipilimumab in lung cancer. As concerns this clone: What it recognizes is unknown.

TCRdb's table, derived via immunoSEQ multiplex PCR, lists solely in-frame clones and lacks some. The sample lists fewer than 10,000 clones; around 79% were seen once. Study-wide points: Pretherapy blood TCR richness correlated positively with resected tumor richness.

The CDR3 runs to 16 residues. Germline V CDR1 and CDR2: SGHDT, YYEEEE. Trimming took off 6 bases at V and 4 bases at J, with 20 bases between the two ends. The TCR was taken from an adult with non-small cell lung cancer. The source was adjacent normal lung tissue, collected after neoadjuvant nivolumab, alone or with ipilimumab, at or shortly before surgery. V gene TRBV5-6 combines with J gene TRBJ2-1; D may be TRBD1 (5 bases). CDR3: CASKRWQGNRYNEQFF. The CDR3 coding sequence is TGTGCCAGCAAACGCTGGCAGGGTAATAGGTACAATGAGCAGTTCTTC.